This T cell receptor beta chain emerged from a study of shared clonotypes between healthy human individuals (TCRdb year 2020). Background on the whole study: The cohort comprised two women and a few men aged 18 to 49 years. Each donor's leukapheresis produced roughly between roughly 0.85 and 9.5 billion PBMCs. To estimate repertoire size and how much clonotypes are shared between individuals, the study performed deep sequencing of blood TCR repertoires from a few healthy adults. For each donor, three plates each were used for CD4 naive and CD4 memory, two plates were used for CD8 naive, and one plate was used for CD8 memory. To increase sequencing depth and limit assay-specific biases, TCR repertoire library preparation and sequencing were carried out by different laboratories using diverse techniques. Broad study findings and their caveats: Based on pairwise subsampling, the degree of clonotype sharing among donors was expected to be affected by sequencing depth. Incomplete sequencing was indicated by rarefaction of sorted-subset datasets, despite the large sequencing depth. Naive subsets generally had larger estimated clonotype richness than memory subsets. Compared with non-shared clonotypes, the clonotypes found in all four sorted-subset donors had higher generation probabilities. Across four donors, roughly 5.4% of naive CD4, 3% to 3.5% of naive CD8, roughly 2.3% of memory CD4, and 0.4% to 0.45% of memory CD8 clonotypes were shared. The genetic and exposure-history diversity represented was limited by the small number of donors. Sampling was restricted to blood, and TCR repertoires in tissue are likely to differ from TCR repertoires in blood.

The CDR3, from cysteine to phenylalanine, totals 17 residues. Only the CDR3 part of the read is kept: 51 bases, read in frame from the first base. V is pared back by 5 bases and J by 2 bases, with 22 bases lying between the germline termini. For CDR1 and CDR2, the germline V gene lists SGHVS and FQNEAQ. This clone came up once. Which antigen it targets is not known. Base qualities are missing; no much larger clone stands one base away. Using the deep immunoSEQ assay, multiplex PCR amplified TCR CDR3 regions from genomic DNA. For each cell subset, the extracted genomic DNA was distributed evenly across all wells of several immunoSEQ 96-well plates, and each plate served as one replicate. For sorted subsets, 200 to 250 ng genomic DNA, equal to 25,000 to 35,000 T cell genomes, was loaded into each replicate PCR. Purified libraries were measured with a Qubit 3.0 fluorometer, size-checked on a Bioanalyzer 2100, and measured again with the KAPA Library Quantification kit. A separate single-read 150-cycle Illumina NextSeq 550 flow cell was used to sequence each immunoSEQ 96-well plate. The study's own analysis went as follows. Because only junctional sequences without quality scores were contained in the immunoSEQ output, filtering matching that applied to full-length reads could not be performed. Sequences were annotated with PyIR, a Python wrapper for IgBLAST v1.9, using IMGT germline references to assign V/J genes and CDR3. Any read was removed if the V/J assignment was weak (E-value above 1e-6), the CDR3 was missing, or the read contained stop codons, out-of-frame junctions, or ambiguous translated residues. V3J clonotypes were defined by identical inferred V gene, J gene, and CDR3 amino acid sequence. To compute the percentage overlap between repertoires, the number of shared unique clonotypes was divided by the size of the smaller repertoire. Repertoire richness was assessed with RTK rarefaction, the Chao1 estimator, and Recon v2.1 estimates of unobserved clonotypes. OLGA was used to compute generation probabilities for all TCRbeta clonotypes that the gDNA method yielded from a few donors. The table was pulled from immuneACCESS by TCRdb, which kept in-frame rearrangements only. Such tables lose some clones; where checked, under half of the loss comes from unresolved V genes, and the rest has no known cause. That table is the source of V, J and clone size, and D and trimming were worked out from the DNA. The sample records about 1.5 million clones, approximately 98% of which are singletons. The top ten clonotypes cover 0.4% to 0.55% of the sample.

The donors were healthy, HIV-negative adults with no recently reported acute infections or vaccinations. Only Caucasian adults living in Nashville, Tennessee, USA were represented among the donors. Magnetic negative selection was used to enrich CD4+ T cells, after which naive cells were positively selected on CD45RA and the negative fraction became the memory subset. After blood collection by leukapheresis, PBMCs were isolated using Ficoll-Histopaque density gradient centrifugation and then cryopreserved in the vapor phase of liquid nitrogen. Analytical flow cytometry was used to check the purity and quantity of each magnetically sorted T cell population. Genomic DNA was isolated from every sorted fraction and measured by UV absorbance on a Nanodrop 2000c.

The chain is encoded by TRBV7-8 joined to TRBJ2-7; TRBD2 is perhaps the D gene, given 7 matching bases. This sequence was found in a man under 40 in good health. Sequences were obtained from naive CD4+ T cells sorted from blood. The cell subset or site label, as the study defines it: CD45RA+ positively selected. The nucleotides are TGTGCCAGCAGCCCATCCTTCTTTGGGGGGGCAACCTACGAGCAGTACTTC. The translation is CASSPSFFGGATYEQYF.